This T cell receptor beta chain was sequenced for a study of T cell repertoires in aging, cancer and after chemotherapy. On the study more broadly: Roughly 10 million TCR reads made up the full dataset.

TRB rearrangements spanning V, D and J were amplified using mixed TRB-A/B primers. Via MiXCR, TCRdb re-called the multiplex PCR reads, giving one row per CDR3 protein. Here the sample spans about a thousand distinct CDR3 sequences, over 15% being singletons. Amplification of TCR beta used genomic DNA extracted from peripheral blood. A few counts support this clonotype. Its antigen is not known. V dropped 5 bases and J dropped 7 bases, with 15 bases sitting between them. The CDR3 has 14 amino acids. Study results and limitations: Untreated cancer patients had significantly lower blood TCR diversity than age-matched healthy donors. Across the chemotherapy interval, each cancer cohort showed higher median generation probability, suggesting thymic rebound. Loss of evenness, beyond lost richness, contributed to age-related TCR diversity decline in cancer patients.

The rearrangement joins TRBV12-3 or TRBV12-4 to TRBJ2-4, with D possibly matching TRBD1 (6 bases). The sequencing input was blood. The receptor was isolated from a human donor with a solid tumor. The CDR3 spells CASSKGDLNNIQYF. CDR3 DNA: TGTGCCAGCAGTAAGGGGGACCTTAACAACATTCAGTACTTC.